These T cell receptor beta chains were read from a single sample in a study of CD8 T cells in Susac syndrome. TCRdb re-called the immunoSEQ multiplex PCR reads through MiXCR, storing one row per CDR3 protein. The sample yields 51,000 or so distinct CDR3 sequences, approximately 93% seen once. Material: CD8+ T cells from PBMCs. The origin of the receptors is a human donor in good health. Both conserved end residues are part of each CDR3. D genes are given only for firm matches. Where a row states a size, it is once, few, many or the class of an expanded clone; other rows omit it.

v_call: TRBV9; j_call: TRBJ2-2; d_call: TRBD1; clone_size: -; cdr3_nt: TGTGCCAGCAGCGTAGCCGGGACAGCTAACACCGGGGAGCTGTTTTTT; cdr3_aa: CASSVAGTANTGELFF
v_call: TRBV3-1; j_call: TRBJ2-3; d_call: TRBD2; clone_size: -; cdr3_nt: TGTGCCAGCAGCGTATGGACTAGCGGGAACACAGATACGCAGTATTTT; cdr3_aa: CASSVWTSGNTDTQYF
v_call: TRBV20-1; j_call: TRBJ1-2; d_call: -; clone_size: -; cdr3_nt: TGCAGTGCTAGGGACAAAAACGATGGCTACACCTTC; cdr3_aa: CSARDKNDGYTF
v_call: TRBV6-6; j_call: TRBJ2-7; d_call: -; clone_size: -; cdr3_nt: TGTGCCAGCAGCACCCTGGGGGCTGCGGTACTCTACGAGCAGTACTTC; cdr3_aa: CASSTLGAAVLYEQYF
v_call: TRBV7-9; j_call: TRBJ2-3; d_call: TRBD2; clone_size: -; cdr3_nt: TGTGCCAGCAGCTCCGTAGCGGGAGGGAGCACAGATACGCAGTATTTT; cdr3_aa: CASSSVAGGSTDTQYF
v_call: TRBV7-2; j_call: TRBJ2-5; d_call: TRBD2; clone_size: -; cdr3_nt: TGTGCCAGCACTCGCGGGACTAGCTTGGGGACCCAGTACTTC; cdr3_aa: CASTRGTSLGTQYF
v_call: TRBV20-1; j_call: TRBJ2-7; d_call: TRBD2; clone_size: -; cdr3_nt: TGCAGTGCTACAAACCCCGGGACTAGCATTAAGTACGAGCAGTACTTC; cdr3_aa: CSATNPGTSIKYEQYF
v_call: TRBV28; j_call: TRBJ1-6; d_call: -; clone_size: -; cdr3_nt: TGTGCCAGCAACGACGAGGGGGACTCACCCCTCCACTTT; cdr3_aa: CASNDEGDSPLHF
v_call: TRBV4-1; j_call: TRBJ2-2; d_call: -; clone_size: -; cdr3_nt: TGCGCCAGCAGCCAGGCGGCTCTAGGTGCCGGGGAGCTGTTTTTT; cdr3_aa: CASSQAALGAGELFF
v_call: TRBV9; j_call: TRBJ2-7; d_call: TRBD2; clone_size: -; cdr3_nt: TGTGCCAGCAGCGTAGGGGGGACTAGCGGATACTACGAGCAGTACTTC; cdr3_aa: CASSVGGTSGYYEQYF
v_call: TRBV29-1; j_call: TRBJ1-1; d_call: -; clone_size: -; cdr3_nt: TGCAGCCTGGCACACCCGGGGGGGAGTACTGAAGCTTTCTTT; cdr3_aa: CSLAHPGGSTEAFF
v_call: TRBV9; j_call: TRBJ2-7; d_call: TRBD2; clone_size: -; cdr3_nt: TGTGCCAGCAGCGTAGGCGGGGGTGGGTTGAGAGAGCAGTACTTC; cdr3_aa: CASSVGGGGLREQYF
v_call: TRBV15; j_call: TRBJ1-5; d_call: -; clone_size: -; cdr3_nt: TGTGCCACCAATGAAGGGGGGAACAATCAGCCCCAGCATTTT; cdr3_aa: CATNEGGNNQPQHF
v_call: TRBV27; j_call: TRBJ2-5; d_call: -; clone_size: -; cdr3_nt: TGTGCCAGCAGTTTCCTCTCCCAGCAAGAGACCCAGTACTTC; cdr3_aa: CASSFLSQQETQYF
v_call: TRBV28; j_call: TRBJ1-5; d_call: TRBD1; clone_size: -; cdr3_nt: TGTGCCAGCAGTCTTCCAGGACAGGTCAATCAGCCCCAGCATTTT; cdr3_aa: CASSLPGQVNQPQHF
v_call: TRBV28; j_call: TRBJ2-7; d_call: -; clone_size: -; cdr3_nt: TGTGCCAGCAGTCCGCTCTTTTATACAGGGATGAAAAAAAGCTCCTACGAGCAGTACTTC; cdr3_aa: CASSPLFYTGMKKSSYEQYF
v_call: TRBV2; j_call: TRBJ2-5; d_call: -; clone_size: -; cdr3_nt: TGTGCCAGCAGTGATTCGGAGACTCAAGAGACCCAGTACTTC; cdr3_aa: CASSDSETQETQYF
v_call: TRBV13; j_call: TRBJ1-6; d_call: -; clone_size: -; cdr3_nt: TGTGCCAGCAGCGAAGGGGCAAGAAATTCACCCCTCCACTTT; cdr3_aa: CASSEGARNSPLHF
v_call: TRBV5-6; j_call: TRBJ1-2; d_call: -; clone_size: -; cdr3_nt: TGTGCCAGCAGCTCCGGGATAAACTATGGCTACACCTTC; cdr3_aa: CASSSGINYGYTF
v_call: TRBV27; j_call: TRBJ2-7; d_call: TRBD2; clone_size: -; cdr3_nt: TGTGCCAGCAGAGGCAGCGGGAGTGATCTTGCCTACGAGCAGTACTTC; cdr3_aa: CASRGSGSDLAYEQYF
v_call: TRBV7-9; j_call: TRBJ2-7; d_call: -; clone_size: -; cdr3_nt: TGTGCCAGCAGCCACGGCGTCGGAACTACGGTAGAGCAGTACTTC; cdr3_aa: CASSHGVGTTVEQYF
v_call: TRBV21-1; j_call: TRBJ2-2; d_call: -; clone_size: -; cdr3_nt: TGTGCCAGCGGCAACAGGGCCACCGGGGAGCTGTTTTTT; cdr3_aa: CASGNRATGELFF
v_call: TRBV2; j_call: TRBJ2-3; d_call: TRBD2; clone_size: once; cdr3_nt: TGTGCCAGCAGTGCGGGGACTAGCGGGACGACAGATACGCAGTATTTT; cdr3_aa: CASSAGTSGTTDTQYF
v_call: TRBV28; j_call: TRBJ1-1; d_call: -; clone_size: -; cdr3_nt: TGTGCCAGCAGTTCTCGGTGGGGTTCCCGGAACACTGAAGCTTTCTTT; cdr3_aa: CASSSRWGSRNTEAFF
v_call: TRBV18; j_call: TRBJ2-6; d_call: -; clone_size: -; cdr3_nt: TGTGCCAGCTCACTTTGGGATGGGATCTCTGGGGCCAACGTCCTGACTTTC; cdr3_aa: CASSLWDGISGANVLTF
v_call: TRBV28; j_call: TRBJ2-5; d_call: TRBD1; clone_size: -; cdr3_nt: TGTGCCAGCAGACAGGGGGAGACCCAGTACTTC; cdr3_aa: CASRQGETQYF
v_call: TRBV6-5; j_call: TRBJ2-1; d_call: -; clone_size: -; cdr3_nt: TGTGCCAGCACCTCGGATGGCGACTCCTACAATGAGCAGTTCTTC; cdr3_aa: CASTSDGDSYNEQFF
v_call: TRBV29-1; j_call: TRBJ1-2; d_call: TRBD1; clone_size: -; cdr3_nt: TGCAGCGTTGAAGATCCTGGGACAGGGGGGGCGGATGGCTACACCTTC; cdr3_aa: CSVEDPGTGGADGYTF
v_call: TRBV20-1; j_call: TRBJ1-1; d_call: -; clone_size: -; cdr3_nt: TGCAGTGCAAATTTCCCTGAAGCTTTCTTT; cdr3_aa: CSANFPEAFF
v_call: TRBV10-1; j_call: TRBJ2-3; d_call: TRBD2; clone_size: -; cdr3_nt: TGCGCCAGCAGTGAGTCGGGAGTAGCGGGAATGGATACGCAGTATTTT; cdr3_aa: CASSESGVAGMDTQYF